The next 17 T cell receptor beta chains were all read from a single sample in a study of Tregs in tolerant kidney transplant recipients. The table came from immunoSEQ multiplex PCR; TCRdb's copy has only in-frame clones and leaves some out. The table lists 50,000 to 85,000 clones, roughly 89% of them singletons. The sequenced sample was CD8+ T cells from blood, obtained before the transplant. These receptors were collected from a human donor who received a combined kidney and bone marrow transplant.

The chain combines TRBV4-3 with TRBJ2-1; D is uncertain. Trimming removed 3 bases at V and 0 bases at J, with 9 bases between. CDR1 is LGHNA, CDR2 YSLEER, per germline. CDR3 length: 15 amino acids. CDR3 sequence: CASSQARSSYNEQFF. CDR3 bases: TGCGCCAGCAGCCAGGCGAGGAGCTCCTACAATGAGCAGTTCTTC.

J is TRBJ2-1 and V is TRBV29-1; the match to TRBD2 covers 10 bases. The CDR3 runs to 14 residues. The germline CDR1 and CDR2 sequences are SQVTM and ANQGSEA. The J segment lost 6 bases and the V segment lost 3 bases, leaving 5 bases of the junction unmatched. In nucleotides, the CDR3 is TGCAGCGTTGATTATTCTAGCGGGGGCAATGAGCAGTTCTTC. Protein product: CSVDYSSGGNEQFF.

Note on this clone: This CDR3 is also generated by other DNA sequences in the sample. The rearrangement uses TRBV9 and TRBJ2-1, with D uncertain. This CDR3 is 14 amino acids long. V was cut by 1 base and J by 7 bases, with 12 bases left in between. Germline values: CDR1 SGDLS, CDR2 YYNGEE. The CDR3 is CASSVWSTSNEQFF. The CDR3 region has the DNA TGTGCCAGCAGCGTATGGAGTACTTCGAATGAGCAGTTCTTC.

This clone was observed once. The chain links TRBV30 to TRBJ2-7; 9 positions match TRBD2. Losses at the gene ends were 0 bases for V and 4 bases for J; bases not matched to a gene: 7. The CDR3 runs 15 residues. CDR1 and CDR2 from the germline V gene are GTSNPN and SVGIG (reference sequence). CDR3 sequence (DNA): TGTGCCTGGAGTGTGTCTAGCGGGGCAATTTACGAGCAGTACTTC. Its translation is CAWSVSSGAIYEQYF.

The sample holds a few counts of this clone. The rearrangement joins TRBV4-3 to TRBJ1-2; D uncertain. The V gene's germline CDR1 is LGHNA and CDR2 YSLEER. This CDR3 is built from 15 residues. Deletions cut 3 bases from V and 5 bases from J, with 16 bases between. This CDR3 reads CASSQAAGWLYGYTF. The CDR3 region has the DNA TGCGCCAGCAGCCAGGCCGCGGGGTGGTTGTATGGCTACACCTTC.

The chain combines TRBV6-5 with TRBJ1-1; D not resolved. The CDR3 has 14 residues. The germline gives CDR1 MNHEY, CDR2 SVGAGI. Trimming took 7 bases from V and 1 from J, leaving 13 bases between them. The CDR3 here is CASTKEEGNTEAFF. In DNA form, the CDR3 reads TGTGCCAGCACCAAAGAAGAGGGGAACACTGAAGCTTTCTTT.

This chain connects TRBV19 to TRBJ2-7; 12 nucleotides agree with TRBD1. From germline, CDR1 is LNHDA and CDR2 SQIVND (reference sequence). This CDR3 is built from 15 residues. The ends lost 3 bases at V and 4 bases at J; junction bases unmatched: 4. The CDR3 DNA reads as TGTGCCAGTAGTATGGGACAGGGGGCGGTTTACGAGCAGTACTTC. Protein: CASSMGQGAVYEQYF.

The chain uses TRBV19 and TRBJ1-5, with D possibly being TRBD1 (5 bases). Trimming removed 3 bases at V and 0 bases at J, with 9 bases between. This CDR3 has 15 amino acids. The germline CDR1 and CDR2 sequences are LNHDA and SQIVND (reference sequence). CDR3: CASSMWGDSNQPQHF. Written as DNA, the CDR3 is TGTGCCAGTAGTATGTGGGGGGATAGCAATCAGCCCCAGCATTTT.

The chain joins TRBV7-9 to TRBJ2-3, with a tentative D call TRBD1 (6 bases). This CDR3 is built from 14 residues. V dropped 1 base and J dropped 5 bases, with 10 bases sitting between them. Germline V gives CDR1 SEHNR, CDR2 FQNEAQ (reference sequence). CDR3 amino acids: CASSLGQGRDTQYF. Here the CDR3 DNA reads TGTGCCAGCAGCTTAGGCCAGGGGAGAGATACGCAGTATTTT.

This chain uses TRBV27 with TRBJ2-3; a weak D match, TRBD1 (6 bases). V was clipped by 2 bases and J by 3 bases, with 12 bases between them. This CDR3 spans 15 amino acids. Germline CDR1 is MNHEY and CDR2 is SMNVEV (reference sequence). CDR3 coding DNA: TGTGCCAGCAGTTTAGAGCCCAGGGGAACAGATACGCAGTATTTT. It translates to CASSLEPRGTDTQYF.

This clone was detected only once. CDR3 amino acids: CASSFSPGRGHYEQYF. Here the CDR3 DNA reads TGTGCCAGCAGTTTTTCCCCCGGGAGGGGGCACTACGAGCAGTACTTC. The gene calls are TRBV27 and TRBJ2-7, with D tentatively TRBD2 (8 bases). Germline assignment: CDR1 MNHEY and CDR2 SMNVEV (reference sequence). This CDR3 is 16 amino acids long. V dropped 3 bases and J dropped 3 bases, with 18 bases sitting between them.

The chain employs TRBV28 and TRBJ1-2; a possible D gene is TRBD1 (5 bases). The CDR3 has 14 amino acids. V was cut by 2 bases and J by 8 bases, with 15 bases left in between. Looked up from germline, CDR1 is MDHEN and CDR2 is SYDVKM. The CDR3 reads CASSLAGGTGGYTF. The CDR3 DNA follows: TGTGCCAGCAGTTTAGCGGGGGGGACGGGCGGCTACACCTTC.

The chain couples TRBV27 to TRBJ1-6; 7 bases line up with TRBD1. This CDR3 has 14 residues. After removal of 3 bases from V and 9 bases from J, the junction contained 5 bases not matched to a gene. The germline V gene has CDR1 MNHEY and CDR2 SMNVEV (reference sequence). The DNA for the CDR3 is TGTGCCAGCAGTTTGCAGGGGGTGGGTTCACCCCTCCACTTT. As protein: CASSLQGVGSPLHF.

V is TRBV28 and J is TRBJ1-2; D might be TRBD1 (5 bases). CDR3 length: 13 amino acids. Trimming took 1 base from V and 4 from J, leaving 7 bases between them. Germline assignment: CDR1 MDHEN and CDR2 SYDVKM. The CDR3 nucleotides read TGTGCCAGCAGTTTATCCAGGGTCTATGGCTACACCTTC. Protein product: CASSLSRVYGYTF.

The chain has TRBV9 and TRBJ1-1; no firm D call. This CDR3 has 12 residues. The germline gives CDR1 SGDLS, CDR2 YYNGEE. V was cut by 0 bases and J by 8 bases, with 8 bases left in between. The CDR3: CASSVVGDEAFF. The CDR3 bases are TGTGCCAGCAGCGTAGTTGGAGACGAAGCTTTCTTT.

This rearrangement joins TRBV19 to TRBJ1-1; no clear D gene. V shed 6 bases and J shed 6 bases, with 17 bases lying between them. The CDR3 spans 14 residues. The V gene's germline CDR1 is LNHDA and CDR2 SQIVND (reference sequence). CDR3 in DNA: TGTGCCAGTAGCCACCCACTAGTATTCTCTGAAGCTTTCTTT. This translates into CASSHPLVFSEAFF.

J is TRBJ1-2 and V is TRBV2; tentative D call: TRBD1 (6 bases). CDR3 size: 14 residues. The V gene's germline CDR1 is SNHLY and CDR2 FYNNEI. Trimming cost V 4 bases and J 5 bases, with 14 bases left between them. The CDR3 bases are TGTGCCAGCAGTGGAGGGGACATTTTGTATGGCTACACCTTC. This codes for CASSGGDILYGYTF. The complete variable domain, with remaining parts taken from reference TRBV2 and TRBJ1-2, reads EPEVTQTPSHQVTQMGQEVILRCVPISNHLYFYWYRQILGQKVEFLVSFYNNEISEKSEIFDDQFSVERPDGSNFTLKIRSTKLEDSAMYFCASSGGDILYGYTFGSGTRLTVV.